The clone carrying this T cell receptor (beta chain) was detected a few times. Produced via immunoSEQ multiplex PCR; TCRdb's table is partial and in-frame only. This table has 90,000 to 110,000 clones, 81% appearing once. The data stem from a study of blood T cell repertoires in COVID-19. As for the study in general: The United States, Italy and Spain were the sources of the acute and convalescent COVID-19 samples. Sources were T cells, B-cell-depleted T cells, or PBMCs; the material itself was cDNA or gDNA.

The V gene lost 3 bases and the J gene lost 1 base, with 9 bases spanning the gap. Germline V gene sequence: CDR1 KGHSH, CDR2 LQKENI. The length of the CDR3 is 14 residues. The specimen sequenced was peripheral blood. The rearrangement joins TRBV18 to TRBJ1-1; D is uncertain. The receptor was derived from a woman aged 70-85 years with acute or convalescent COVID-19. The CDR3 nucleotides read TGTGCCAGCTCACCTACCGGAGGGAACACTGAAGCTTTCTTT. The encoded protein is CASSPTGGNTEAFF.